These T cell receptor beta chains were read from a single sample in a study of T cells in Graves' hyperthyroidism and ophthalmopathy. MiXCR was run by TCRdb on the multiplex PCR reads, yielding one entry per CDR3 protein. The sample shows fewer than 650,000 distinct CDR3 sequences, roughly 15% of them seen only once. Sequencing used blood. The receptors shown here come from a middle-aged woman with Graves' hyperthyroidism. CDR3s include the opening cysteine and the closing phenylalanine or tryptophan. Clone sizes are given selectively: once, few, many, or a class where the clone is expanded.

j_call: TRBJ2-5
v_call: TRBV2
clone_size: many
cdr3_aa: CASTSGSGKETQYF

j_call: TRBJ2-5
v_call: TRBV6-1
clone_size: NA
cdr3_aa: CASPSGRSETQYF

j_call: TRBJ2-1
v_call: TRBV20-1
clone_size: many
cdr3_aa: CSASDLLSGSNEQFF

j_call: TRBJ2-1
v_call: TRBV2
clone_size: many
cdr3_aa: CASSEALQRLAGGNEQFF

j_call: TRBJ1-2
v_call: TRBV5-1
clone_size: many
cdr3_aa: CASRSGTGDGYTF

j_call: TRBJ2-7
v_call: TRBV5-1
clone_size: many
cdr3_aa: CASSLPSSYEQYF

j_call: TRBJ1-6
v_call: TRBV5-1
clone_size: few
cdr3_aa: CASSVGNRDNSPLHF

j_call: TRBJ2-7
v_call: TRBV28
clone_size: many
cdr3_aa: CASSFLGTQYEQYF

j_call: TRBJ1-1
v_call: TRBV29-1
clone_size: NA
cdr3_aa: CSVSKGQGASGNTEAFF

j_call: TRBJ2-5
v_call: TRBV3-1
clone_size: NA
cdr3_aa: CASGFERETQYF

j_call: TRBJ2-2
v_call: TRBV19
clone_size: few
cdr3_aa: CASSTEGDYTGELFF

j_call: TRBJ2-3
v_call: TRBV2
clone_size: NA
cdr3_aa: CASSDPRVRTDTQYF

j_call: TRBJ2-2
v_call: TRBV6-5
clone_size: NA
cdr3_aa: CAILPGSDGNTGELFF

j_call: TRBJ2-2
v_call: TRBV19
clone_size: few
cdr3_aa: CASRGGDRGNTGELFF

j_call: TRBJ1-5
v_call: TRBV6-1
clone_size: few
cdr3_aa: CASSQRGFKQPQHF

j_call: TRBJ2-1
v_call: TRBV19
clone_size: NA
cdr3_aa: CASRPGLWGNEQFF

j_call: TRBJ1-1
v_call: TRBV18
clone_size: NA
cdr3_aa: CASSPPTSMNTEAFF

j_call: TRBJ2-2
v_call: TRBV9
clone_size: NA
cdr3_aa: CASSVEAKARSTGELFF

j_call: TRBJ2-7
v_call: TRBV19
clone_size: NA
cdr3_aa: CASSAGTSGGPIYEQYF

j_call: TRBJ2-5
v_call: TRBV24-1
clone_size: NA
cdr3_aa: CATSEWKAGSRQYF

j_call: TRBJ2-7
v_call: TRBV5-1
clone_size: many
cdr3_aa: CASSLGAQYEQYF

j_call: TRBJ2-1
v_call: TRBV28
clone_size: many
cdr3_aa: CASTIRRGASDEQFF

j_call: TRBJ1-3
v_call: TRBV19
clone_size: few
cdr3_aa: CASSRMTGRGNTIYF

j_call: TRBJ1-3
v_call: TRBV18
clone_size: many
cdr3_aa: CASRLSSGNTIYF

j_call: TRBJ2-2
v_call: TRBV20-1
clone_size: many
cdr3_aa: CSARGLAGGSTGELFF

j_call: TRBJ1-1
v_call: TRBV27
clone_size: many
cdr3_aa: CASSLRGPWEAFF

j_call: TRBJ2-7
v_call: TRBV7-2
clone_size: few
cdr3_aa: CASSLVARDEQYF

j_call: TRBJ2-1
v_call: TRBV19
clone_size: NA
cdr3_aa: CASSISGRGGEQFF

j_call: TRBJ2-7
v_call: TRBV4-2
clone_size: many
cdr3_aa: CASSHQTGNPYEQYF

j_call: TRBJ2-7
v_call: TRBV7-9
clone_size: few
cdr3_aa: CASSFSGQVYEQYF

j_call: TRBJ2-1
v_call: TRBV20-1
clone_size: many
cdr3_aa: CSVIDSNEQFF

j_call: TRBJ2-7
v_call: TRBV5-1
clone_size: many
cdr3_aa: CASSWTGDTPYEQYF

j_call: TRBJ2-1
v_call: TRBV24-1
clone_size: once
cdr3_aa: CATSEKGQGLYNEQFF

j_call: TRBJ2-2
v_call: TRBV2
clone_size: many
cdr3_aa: CASSTPLENTGELFF

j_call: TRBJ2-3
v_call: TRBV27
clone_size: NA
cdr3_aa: CVSSLLGDTQYF

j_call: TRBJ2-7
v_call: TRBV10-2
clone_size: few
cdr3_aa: CASIGLEYEQYF

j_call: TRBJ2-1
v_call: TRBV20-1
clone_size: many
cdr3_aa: CSATKTGLTYNEQFF

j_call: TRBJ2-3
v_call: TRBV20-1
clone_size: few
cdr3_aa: CSAPKAGEADTQYF

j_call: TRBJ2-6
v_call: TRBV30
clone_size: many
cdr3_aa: CATRPPGANVLTF

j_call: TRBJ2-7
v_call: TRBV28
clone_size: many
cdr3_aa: CASSLGRLSYEQYF

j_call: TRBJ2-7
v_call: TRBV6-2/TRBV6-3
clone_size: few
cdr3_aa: CASLTLGTGEQYF